Listed below are T cell receptor beta chains from one sample, sequenced in a study of cytomegalovirus exposure and HLA in healthy donors. Clones were sequenced by immunoSEQ multiplex PCR, and TCRdb holds only the in-frame ones, with some missing. The sample records 140,000 or so clones, more than 85% being singletons. Sequenced material: PBMCs. All receptors derive from a man aged 18 to 30 in good health and CMV-seronegative. Each CDR3 is given with its conserved first and last residue. The D gene is left open where the match is weak. A clone size is listed for some rows: how often the clone was seen (once, few, many), or a class if it is expanded.

TRBV5-1	-	TRBJ1-6	-	TGCGCCAGCAGCTTGGACCCAGGGAATTCACCCCTCCACTTT	CASSLDPGNSPLHF
TRBV5-1	once	TRBJ1-4	-	TGCGCCAGCAGCTTGGCGCGGGCAGATAATGAAAAACTGTTTTTT	CASSLARADNEKLFF
TRBV7-3	-	TRBJ2-1	TRBD2	TGTGCCAGCAGCACTAGCGGGGGGGCCCCGAATGAGCAGTTCTTC	CASSTSGGAPNEQFF
TRBV11-2	-	TRBJ1-2	TRBD1	TGTGCCAGCAGCCCACAGGGGGTAGGATATGGCTACACCTTC	CASSPQGVGYGYTF
TRBV13	few	TRBJ1-1	-	TGTGCCAGCAGCTTAACGGGAACGTGGCTTGCTTTCTTT	CASSLTGTWLAFF
TRBV28	-	TRBJ2-5	-	TGTGCCAGCAGTTTGCCCCCTGGGCAGACGTACCAAGAGACCCAGTACTTC	CASSLPPGQTYQETQYF
TRBV10-1	once	TRBJ2-2	TRBD2	TGCGCCAGCAGTGAGGGACTAGCGGGAGTCGCCGGGGAGCTGTTTTTT	CASSEGLAGVAGELFF
TRBV6-1	-	TRBJ1-1	-	TGTGCCAGCAGCCGCTGGTCCAGTGAAGCTTTCTTT	CASSRWSSEAFF
TRBV2	-	TRBJ2-5	TRBD2	TGTGCCAGCAATAAGGGCGGCCGGGGGGGTCAAGAGACCCAGTACTTC	CASNKGGRGGQETQYF
TRBV5-4	-	TRBJ2-6	-	TGTGCCAGCACCTCTTCAGGCGGGGCCAACGTCCTGACTTTC	CASTSSGGANVLTF
TRBV5-3	-	TRBJ2-1	TRBD2	TGTGCCAGAAGCTTGTCCGCGACTAGCGAAAACAATGAGCAGTTCTTC	CARSLSATSENNEQFF
TRBV10-3	-	TRBJ2-5	TRBD2	TGTGCCATCAGTGCGGGGCGGGGGACGACCCAAGAGACCCAGTACTTC	CAISAGRGTTQETQYF
TRBV15	-	TRBJ1-2	-	TGTGCCACCGCCCCGACAATCGGGGGGGACGGTGGCTACACCTTC	CATAPTIGGDGGYTF
TRBV11-2	-	TRBJ1-4	TRBD1	TGTGCCAGCAGCTTAGTTGCCACAGGGGCTAATGAAAAACTGTTTTTT	CASSLVATGANEKLFF
TRBV2	-	TRBJ1-3	-	TGTGCCAGCAGTGAACATCGGGAGGGACCTGGAAACACCATATATTTT	CASSEHREGPGNTIYF
TRBV29-1	-	TRBJ2-2	-	TGCAGCGTTGAGCGGCAGCAGAACACCGGGGAGCTGTTTTTT	CSVERQQNTGELFF
TRBV9	-	TRBJ1-2	-	TGTGCCAGCAGCCAAAACCCTGGGCCAGGGGCCGCCGGCTACACCTTC	CASSQNPGPGAAGYTF
TRBV5-1	-	TRBJ1-3	TRBD1	TGCGCCAGCAGCTTGGAAGCAGGGGGCCCTGGAAACACCATATATTTT	CASSLEAGGPGNTIYF
TRBV5-1	-	TRBJ2-6	-	TGCGCCAGCAGCGGGGCCGTCACCTCTGGGGCCAACGTCCTGACTTTC	CASSGAVTSGANVLTF
TRBV5-1	-	TRBJ1-5	-	TGCGCCAGCAGCTTGGAAGGGGATAGCAATCAGCCCCAGCATTTT	CASSLEGDSNQPQHF
TRBV5-1	-	TRBJ2-3	-	TGCGCCAGCAGCTTGGCTGCAGATACGCAGTATTTT	CASSLAADTQYF
TRBV7-6	-	TRBJ1-5	-	TGTGCCAGCAGCCCCGAGGTATGGCAGAATAGCAATCAGCCCCAGCATTTT	CASSPEVWQNSNQPQHF
TRBV9	-	TRBJ2-3	TRBD2	TGTGCCAGCAGCGTCACTAGCGGGGGGGTTGGAACAGATACGCAGTATTTT	CASSVTSGGVGTDTQYF
TRBV5-4	-	TRBJ2-3	-	TGTGCCAGCAGCTTGGTGTCGAGCGTTACTAGCACAGATACGCAGTATTTT	CASSLVSSVTSTDTQYF
TRBV23-1	few	TRBJ1-2	-	TGCGCCAGCAGTACGTGGAGCGACTATGGCTACACCTTC	CASSTWSDYGYTF
TRBV7-3	-	TRBJ1-2	-	TGTGCCAGCAGCTTACGGCAGGGCGGCGGCTACACCTTC	CASSLRQGGGYTF
TRBV27	-	TRBJ1-2	TRBD1	TGTGCCAGCTTAGGCGATCGACAGGGCTGGGACTATGGCTACACCTTC	CASLGDRQGWDYGYTF
TRBV19	once	TRBJ2-1	TRBD2	TGTGCCAGTACCCTGAACCCTCAGGGTAGCGGGAGACATGAGCAGTTCTTC	CASTLNPQGSGRHEQFF
TRBV30	-	TRBJ2-7	-	TGTGCCTGGAGGACCGGGACATCGCTCTCCTACGAGCAGTACTTC	CAWRTGTSLSYEQYF
TRBV18	-	TRBJ1-1	TRBD1	TGTGCCAGCTCAAACAGGGGTTCCATGAACACTGAAGCTTTCTTT	CASSNRGSMNTEAFF
TRBV14	-	TRBJ2-2	-	TGTGCCAGCCGCCAGGGGGGGACCGGCGGGGAGCTGTTTTTT	CASRQGGTGGELFF
TRBV5-1	-	TRBJ2-7	-	TGCGCCAGCAGCTGGGCGACACTGACCTACGAGCAGTACTTC	CASSWATLTYEQYF
TRBV28	-	TRBJ1-1	-	TGTGCCAGCAGGGGAGGCAGGATGAACACTGAAGCTTTCTTT	CASRGGRMNTEAFF
TRBV29-1	-	TRBJ2-1	TRBD2	TGCAGCGAGACGATGACTAGCGAAGGTGAGCAGTTCTTC	CSETMTSEGEQFF
TRBV18	once	TRBJ2-3	-	TGTGCCAGCTCTTCGGGCACAGATACGCAGTATTTT	CASSSGTDTQYF
TRBV4-2	-	TRBJ1-5	-	TGTGCCAGCAGCCAAGATAGGGGAAGCAATCAGCCCCAGCATTTT	CASSQDRGSNQPQHF
TRBV19	-	TRBJ2-2	TRBD1	TGTGCCAGTAGTATCGGGACAGTCACCGGGGAGCTGTTTTTT	CASSIGTVTGELFF
TRBV7-2	-	TRBJ1-4	-	TGTGCCAGCAGCTTAGGATCTGCGCCAACCAATGAAAAACTGTTTTTT	CASSLGSAPTNEKLFF
TRBV6-5	-	TRBJ2-2	-	TGTGCCAGCAGGCGGGACTCTACAAGCACCGGGGAGCTGTTTTTT	CASRRDSTSTGELFF
TRBV5-4	-	TRBJ2-1	TRBD2	TGTGCCAGCAGCCCGATGTGGGGCGCGGGGGGGCTGAATGAGCAGTTCTTC	CASSPMWGAGGLNEQFF
TRBV6-6	-	TRBJ1-5	-	TGTGCCAGCCGGAGTGATCCCGTTAGAAATCAGCCCCAGCATTTT	CASRSDPVRNQPQHF
TRBV7-8	-	TRBJ2-5	-	TGTGCCAGCAGCCCCCAGGAGACCCAGTACTTC	CASSPQETQYF
TRBV7-8	-	TRBJ2-6	-	TGTGCCAGCAGCCCGTACAGGGTGACAACCGTCTCTGGTGGGGCCAACGTCCTGACTTTC	CASSPYRVTTVSGGANVLTF
TRBV7-8	once	TRBJ2-1	TRBD2	TGTGCCAGCAGTAGCGGGTCCTACAATGAGCAGTTCTTC	CASSSGSYNEQFF
TRBV19	-	TRBJ1-1	-	TGTGCCAGTAAAGTCGGGAACACTGAAGCTTTCTTT	CASKVGNTEAFF
TRBV19	-	TRBJ2-3	TRBD2	TGTGCCAGTAGCGCCCCGGGACTAGCGGGAGGAGATACGCAGTATTTT	CASSAPGLAGGDTQYF
TRBV6-5	-	TRBJ2-7	-	TGTGCCAGTTTAGGGGGGGGAGAGCAGTACTTC	CASLGGGEQYF
TRBV12-5	-	TRBJ1-1	-	TGTGCTAGTGGTTTGGCCCCGACAGGCTTTCGGAGACCTGAAGCTTTCTTT	CASGLAPTGFRRPEAFF
TRBV9	-	TRBJ2-1	TRBD2	TGTGCCAGCAGCGTAGGGTCTTTAGCGGGAGGGGGAAATGAGCAGTTCTTC	CASSVGSLAGGGNEQFF
TRBV19	-	TRBJ2-3	TRBD2	TGTGCCAGTAGTGACACCGGGACTAGCCTTCGGGATACGCAGTATTTT	CASSDTGTSLRDTQYF
TRBV29-1	-	TRBJ1-2	-	TGCAGCGTTGAACCCCCAGGGAACCCCTATGGCTACACCTTC	CSVEPPGNPYGYTF
TRBV7-3	-	TRBJ2-1	-	TGTGCCAGCAGCTTCGAGGGGAGGAGTGAGCAGTTCTTC	CASSFEGRSEQFF
TRBV12-5	-	TRBJ1-1	TRBD1	TGTGCTAGTGGTCCGGGGACAGGGGGCACTGAAGCTTTCTTT	CASGPGTGGTEAFF
TRBV5-4	-	TRBJ2-2	TRBD2	TGTGCCAGCAGCGGGCGGACTAGCAGCGTAACCGGGGAGCTGTTTTTT	CASSGRTSSVTGELFF
TRBV4-3	-	TRBJ2-1	-	TGCGCCAGCAGCCAAGAAGGGGGCGGGACCTACAATGAGCAGTTCTTC	CASSQEGGGTYNEQFF
TRBV7-9	once	TRBJ2-7	TRBD1	TGTGCCAGCAGCTCTGGACAGGGCGAGCAGTACTTC	CASSSGQGEQYF
TRBV6-1	-	TRBJ2-7	-	TGTGCCAGCAGGATAACGACAACTTCCTACGAGCAGTACTTC	CASRITTTSYEQYF
TRBV9	-	TRBJ2-3	TRBD2	TGTGCCAGCAGCGCGACTAGCGGGATACCCACAGATACGCAGTATTTT	CASSATSGIPTDTQYF